This T cell receptor (beta chain) was identified in a study of blood T cells in healthy people across ages. This clonotype has more than one count but fewer than ten. Together with a sample-barcoded 5' primer, a J-beta primer mix was included in a second PCR lasting roughly 6 to 12 cycles. A single record per CDR3 protein comes from TCRdb applying MiXCR to the 5' RACE reads. The data contain 1.2 million to 1.5 million distinct CDR3 sequences, 59% of them singletons. The TCR originated in a man aged 18 to 30 in good health. Sequences were obtained from blood.

CDR3 loop: CASSLSLRGDYNEQFF. The CDR3 DNA sequence: TGTGCCAGCAGCCTGTCTCTCCGGGGAGATTACAATGAGCAGTTCTTC. The chain uses TRBV6-6 and TRBJ2-1, with a weak D call TRBD2 (5 bases). V was pared by 6 bases and J by 4 bases, with 19 bases between. The germline V gene encodes CDR1 MNHNY and CDR2 SVGAGI (reference sequence). The CDR3 is 16 residues long.